The 20 T cell receptor beta chains reported below all come from one sample, sequenced in a study of cytomegalovirus exposure and HLA in healthy donors. Sequenced by immunoSEQ multiplex PCR; TCRdb stores in-frame clones only, minus some. The repertoire holds 55,000 to 80,000 clones, 85% to 95% seen once, with roughly 7.3% in the top ten. The sequenced sample consisted of PBMCs. The receptors stem from a woman aged 18-30 years in good health and CMV-seropositive.

This chain connects TRBV28 to TRBJ1-4; the D gene is possibly TRBD1 (5 bases). The V gene lost 3 bases and the J gene lost 0 bases, with 11 bases spanning the gap. This CDR3 contains 16 residues. CDR1 is MDHEN, CDR2 SYDVKM, per germline. CDR3 protein: CASSFSSGATNEKLFF. CDR3 DNA sequence: TGTGCCAGCAGTTTCAGCTCGGGGGCAACTAATGAAAAACTGTTTTTT.

This chain links TRBV30 with TRBJ1-1, with TRBD1 as a possible D gene (6 bases). CDR1 is GTSNPN and CDR2 is SVGIG in the germline V gene (reference sequence). The CDR3 totals 13 residues. The ends were cut back, 5 bases at V and 2 bases at J, with 12 bases in the middle. CDR3 residues: CAWSPGTNTEAFF. CDR3 DNA: TGTGCCTGGTCCCCAGGGACAAACACTGAAGCTTTCTTT.

The V call is TRBV28, the J call TRBJ2-5; TRBD2 might be the D (6 bases). The CDR3 length is 13 residues. The germline gives CDR1 MDHEN, CDR2 SYDVKM. V shed 6 bases and J shed 5 bases, with 13 bases lying between them. CDR3 amino acids: CASRPFREETQYF. The CDR3 region has the DNA TGTGCCAGCAGACCCTTTCGGGAGGAGACCCAGTACTTC.

J is TRBJ2-5 and V is TRBV7-2; 11 bases agree with TRBD2. The CDR3 spans 16 residues. V trimming: 1 base; J trimming: 1 base; junction bases outside the gene matches: 2. Germline V gene lookup returns CDR1 SGHTA and CDR2 FQGNSA. CDR3 loop: CASSLGLAGGQETQYF. The CDR3 DNA is TGTGCCAGCAGCTTAGGGCTAGCGGGGGGCCAAGAGACCCAGTACTTC.

The chain has TRBV5-1 and TRBJ2-5; 10 bases map to TRBD2. From germline, CDR1 is SGHRS and CDR2 YFSETQ. V shed 2 bases, J shed 5 bases, and the junction held 6 bases outside the gene matches. CDR3 length equals 15 residues. DNA of the CDR3: TGCGCCAGCAGCTTAGCGGGGGGGCCGGAGGAGACCCAGTACTTC. It codes for CASSLAGGPEETQYF.

For the CDR3, the DNA is TGTGCCAGCAGCCAAGTCCCGCTAGCGGGCCCCTACGAGCAGTACTTC. It translates to CASSQVPLAGPYEQYF. J is TRBJ2-7 and V is TRBV14, with 8 bases lining up with TRBD2. The germline V gene encodes CDR1 SGHDN and CDR2 FVKESK. This CDR3 comprises 16 residues. Trimming removed 1 base from V and 2 bases from J; junction bases left unmatched: 7. The full variable domain, completed using reference TRBV14 and TRBJ2-7, is EAGVTQFPSHSVIEKGQTVTLRCDPISGHDNLYWYRRVMGKEIKFLLHFVKESKQDESGMPNNRFLAERTGGTYSTLKVQPAELEDSGVYFCASSQVPLAGPYEQYFGPGTRLTVT.

The rearrangement links TRBV9 to TRBJ2-2; the D gene is possibly TRBD1 (5 bases). CDR1 and CDR2 (germline): SGDLS, YYNGEE. CDR3 length: 15 amino acids. The ends were cut back, 4 bases at V and 7 bases at J, with 17 bases in the middle. The DNA of the CDR3 is TGTGCCAGCAGCCCTATGGACCAGGGTGGCGGGGAGCTGTTTTTT. Translation gives CASSPMDQGGGELFF.

The rearrangement links TRBV11-1 to TRBJ2-5; D remains unclear. Trimming stripped 6 bases from V and 2 bases from J, with 13 bases between. The CDR3 has 14 residues. CDR1 SGHAT and CDR2 FQDESV come from the germline V gene (reference sequence). The DNA for the CDR3 is TGTGCCAGCAGTCCTAGACTGACTCAAGAGACCCAGTACTTC. Protein product: CASSPRLTQETQYF.

The chain combines TRBV5-1 with TRBJ1-2, with 8 bases identical to TRBD1. This CDR3 comprises 14 residues. V shed 2 bases and J 6 bases; nucleotides not matched to a gene: 6. CDR1 is SGHRS, CDR2 YFSETQ, per germline. The CDR3 sequence: CASSFNQGANGYTF. Written as DNA, the CDR3 is TGCGCCAGCAGCTTCAATCAGGGGGCTAATGGCTACACCTTC.

The chain combines TRBV2 with TRBJ1-2; weak D call: TRBD1 (6 bases). The germline CDR1 and CDR2 sequences are SNHLY and FYNNEI. Trimming shortened V by 5 bases and J by 3 bases, and 10 bases separated the two germline ends. This CDR3 is built from 13 residues. The CDR3 reads CASSLRQDYGYTF. The CDR3 region has the DNA TGTGCCAGCAGTCTCCGACAGGACTATGGCTACACCTTC.

The chain has TRBV2 and TRBJ2-1; 10 bases map to TRBD2. The germline gives CDR1 SNHLY, CDR2 FYNNEI. Unmatched junction bases numbered 9, after V lost 5 bases and J lost 14 bases. The CDR3 runs 13 residues. The CDR3 coding sequence is TGTGCCAGCAGTATCGAGCTAGCGGGGGTTGAGTTCTTC. This translates into CASSIELAGVEFF.

This clone has only one observation. J is TRBJ2-5 and V is TRBV13; no definite D call. The CDR3 length is 13 residues. CDR1 is PRHDT, CDR2 FYEKMQ, per germline (reference sequence). Trimming shortened V by 3 bases and J by 1 base, and 6 bases separated the two germline ends. CDR3 sequence reads: CASSLALQETQYF. CDR3 coding DNA: TGTGCCAGCAGCTTGGCTCTCCAAGAGACCCAGTACTTC.

The chain is built from TRBV28 and TRBJ2-7; 7 nucleotides align to TRBD2. With 2 bases clipped from V and 7 bases from J, the junction kept 2 bases outside the gene matches. The CDR3 is 12 residues long. CDR1 and CDR2 from the germline V gene are MDHEN and SYDVKM. The CDR3 DNA is TGTGCCAGCAGTTTAGGGGGGGGTGAGCAGTACTTC. It codes for CASSLGGGEQYF.

CDR3: CASSQVRGNTEAFF. DNA for the CDR3: TGCGCCAGCAGCCAAGTTCGGGGGAACACTGAAGCTTTCTTT. This chain links TRBV4-3 with TRBJ1-1; D remains ambiguous. CDR3 length equals 14 residues. CDR1 and CDR2 from the germline V gene are LGHNA and YSLEER. The ends were cut back, 1 base at V and 1 base at J, with 7 bases in the middle.

The chain links TRBV11-2 to TRBJ1-5; TRBD1 might be the D (6 bases). Trimming took 2 bases from V and 4 from J, leaving 6 bases between them. There are 13 residues in the CDR3. CDR1 and CDR2 from the germline V gene are SGHAT and FQNNGV. The CDR3 DNA follows: TGTGCCAGCAGCTTACAGGGGAATCAGCCCCAGCATTTT. Its protein product is CASSLQGNQPQHF.

The V gene is TRBV6-6, the J gene TRBJ2-1, with 11 bases lining up with TRBD2. Per the germline V gene, CDR1 is MNHNY and CDR2 is SVGAGI (reference sequence). This CDR3 has 15 residues. The V gene end was trimmed by 0 bases and the J gene end by 6 bases; junction bases not matched to a gene: 1. CDR3 DNA: TGTGCCAGCAGTTACTCTAGCGGGGGGGCCAATGAGCAGTTCTTC. Translation: CASSYSSGGANEQFF.

The V and J genes are TRBV19 and TRBJ2-5, with 9 bases matching TRBD1. The ends lost 5 bases at V and 1 base at J; junction bases unmatched: 5. The CDR3 runs 15 residues. Germline V gene lookup returns CDR1 LNHDA and CDR2 SQIVND (reference sequence). The CDR3, as DNA: TGTGCCAGTAGTTTACAGGGGGCACTCCAAGAGACCCAGTACTTC. The encoded protein is CASSLQGALQETQYF.

This chain connects TRBV10-2 to TRBJ2-3; D gene uncertain. CDR3 length equals 11 residues. Germline V gene lookup returns CDR1 WSHSY and CDR2 SAAADI. V was shortened by 3 bases and J by 5 bases, with 3 bases between the two germline ends. The CDR3 region has the DNA TGCGCCAGCAGTGACGTAGATACGCAGTATTTT. Its protein product is CASSDVDTQYF.

This CDR3 is CASSPSGSYNEQFF. The CDR3 DNA is TGTGCCAGCTCACCGAGCGGCTCCTACAATGAGCAGTTCTTC. The J gene is TRBJ2-1, the V gene TRBV18; D may be TRBD2 (5 bases). The germline gives CDR1 KGHSH, CDR2 LQKENI. This CDR3 contains 14 residues. V dropped 3 bases and J dropped 0 bases, with 6 bases sitting between them.

This rearrangement joins TRBV2 to TRBJ1-4, with a weak D call TRBD1 (6 bases). From germline, CDR1 is SNHLY and CDR2 FYNNEI. Trimming took 3 bases from V and 8 from J, leaving 16 bases between them. CDR3 length equals 15 residues. The CDR3 nucleotides are TGTGCCAGCAGTGAGTGGGGGCGTATTGAGGAAAAACTGTTTTTT. Its translation: CASSEWGRIEEKLFF.